The subject of this entry is one TCR beta chain. What it binds is not known. This record comes from a study of T cell responses to AZD1222 COVID-19 vaccine. General observations from the study: Spike-wide coverage was observed for vaccine-associated CD4 TCRs, with dominant responses at 160-218 and 743-854. Spike-specific TCR breadth rose after two AZD1222 doses, and depth rose as well. Repertoires were collected only later (after the peak T cell response had occurred). Reportedly, nearly half of unique spike TCRs recognized epitopes outside B.1.351/B.1.1.7 mutations.

The protocol was immunoSEQ multiplex PCR, while the TCRdb copy is restricted to in-frame clones and leaves out a portion. Among roughly 130,000 clones listed, approximately 85% were seen once. Trimming shortened V by 3 bases and J by 6 bases, and 12 bases separated the two germline ends. The CDR3 has 13 residues. The V gene's germline CDR1 is SGHNT and CDR2 YYREEE (reference sequence). This chain uses TRBV5-4 with TRBJ1-2; no reliable D call. This receptor was taken from an adult in good health. The source material was peripheral blood, sampled on day 0 of MenACWY control vaccination. CDR3 nucleotide sequence: TGTGCCAGCAGCTCCCGCTTCGGGGATGGCTACACCTTC. This encodes CASSSRFGDGYTF.